These 27 T cell receptor beta chains were sequenced from one sample in a study of radiation and T cells in renal cell carcinoma. Assay used: immunoSEQ multiplex PCR; TCRdb lists only in-frame clones, some missing. Here the sample spans 100,000 to 150,000 clones, around four fifths being singletons. This sample's time point: blood 2 weeks post-SBRT. Described treatment: 15 Gy SBRT to primary tumor, nephrectomy 4 weeks later. Sequenced here: blood, sampled from a patient whose treatment included radiotherapy and nephrectomy. Receptor source: a woman in her fifties or sixties with renal cell carcinoma.

V and J are TRBV2 and TRBJ2-1; perhaps TRBD2 as D (6 bases). The CDR3 has 15 residues. Germline V gene sequence: CDR1 SNHLY, CDR2 FYNNEI. Trimming pared 3 bases from V and 0 bases from J, leaving 9 bases between. The DNA for the CDR3 is TGTGCCAGCAGTGACCGGACTACCTCCTACAATGAGCAGTTCTTC. This encodes CASSDRTTSYNEQFF.

In this sample, this clone turned up a few times. The CDR3 bases are TGTGCCAGCAGCTGGACAGGGGGTAGTAGGACCGGGGAGCTGTTTTTT. It translates to CASSWTGGSRTGELFF. The chain carries TRBV7-9 and TRBJ2-2; 10 bases are a match to TRBD1. This CDR3 is built from 16 residues. Germline V gives CDR1 SEHNR, CDR2 FQNEAQ (reference sequence). Trimming cost V 4 bases and J 5 bases; bases outside gene matches: 7.

The chain joins TRBV10-3 to TRBJ2-1; 11 nucleotides line up with TRBD2. CDR1 ENHRY and CDR2 SYGVKD come from the germline V gene. This CDR3 is built from 13 residues. J gave up 6 bases and V 7 bases, and 2 bases lay outside the gene matches. The CDR3: CAITGTSGNEQFF. DNA of the CDR3: TGTGCCATCACCGGGACTAGCGGCAATGAGCAGTTCTTC.

This chain connects TRBV27 to TRBJ2-2; no reliable D call. Trimming left V 5 bases short and J 2 bases short, with 15 bases between. Germline CDR1 reads MNHEY; CDR2 reads SMNVEV (reference sequence). This CDR3 comprises 16 residues. Here the CDR3 DNA reads TGTGCCAGCAGTCCCCTCTGGGTCTCCAACACCGGGGAGCTGTTTTTT. Translation: CASSPLWVSNTGELFF.

This chain joins TRBV29-1 and TRBJ1-4; D is ambiguous. Germline CDR1 and CDR2: SQVTM and ANQGSEA. This CDR3 region has 13 residues. V shed 3 bases and J shed 0 bases, with 5 bases lying between them. The CDR3 nucleotides are TGCAGCGTTGAGGGAGCAACTAATGAAAAACTGTTTTTT. This codes for CSVEGATNEKLFF.

The gene calls are TRBV6-5 and TRBJ1-3; a weak D match, TRBD1 (5 bases). Germline values: CDR1 MNHEY, CDR2 SVGAGI. This CDR3 spans 15 amino acids. The germline V and J ends were trimmed by 6 bases and 0 bases, with 12 bases remaining between them. The CDR3 sequence: CASSPDSNSGNTIYF. The DNA for the CDR3 is TGTGCCAGCAGCCCCGACAGTAACTCTGGAAACACCATATATTTT.

The genes are TRBV5-5 and TRBJ1-1; possibly TRBD1 for D (6 bases). In germline, CDR1 is SGHKS, CDR2 YYEKEE (reference sequence). V lost 4 bases and J lost 4, with 23 bases in between. The CDR3 runs to 17 residues. The CDR3 region is CASSVVTIRGASTEAFF. DNA of the CDR3: TGTGCCAGCAGCGTAGTCACGATCCGGGGGGCTAGCACTGAAGCTTTCTTT. The full variable domain, with the rest looked up from reference TRBV5-5 and TRBJ1-1, is DAGVTQSPTHLIKTRGQQVTLRCSPISGHKSVSWYQQVLGQGPQFIFQYYEKEERGRGNFPDRFSARQFPNYSSELNVNALLLGDSALYLCASSVVTIRGASTEAFFGQGTRLTVV.

This chain uses TRBV2 with TRBJ1-1; 9 nucleotides align to TRBD1. Per germline, CDR1 SNHLY and CDR2 FYNNEI. The CDR3 totals 14 residues. V shed 7 bases and J 10 bases; nucleotides not matched to a gene: 13. CDR3 protein: CASNIGPGQGSAFF. CDR3 in DNA: TGTGCCAGCAATATTGGCCCGGGACAGGGATCAGCTTTCTTT.

There are a few counts of this clone. The V gene is TRBV11-3, the J gene TRBJ2-1; 11 nucleotides line up with TRBD2. There are 15 residues in the CDR3. The V and J ends lost 3 bases and 6 bases, in that order; junction bases with no gene match: 4. The V gene's germline CDR1 is SGHNT and CDR2 YENEEA. This chain's CDR3 is CASSLRLAGLNEQFF. CDR3 nucleotide sequence: TGTGCCAGCAGCTTGCGACTAGCGGGACTCAATGAGCAGTTCTTC.

This clone was seen a few times. The CDR3 DNA reads TGTGCCTGGAGTCGGGGGCGCGGGGGAGCTTTCTTT. Translating gives CAWSRGRGGAFF. The chain joins TRBV30 to TRBJ1-1; tentative D call: TRBD1 (6 bases). Per the germline V gene, CDR1 is GTSNPN and CDR2 is SVGIG (reference sequence). Trimming removed 2 bases from V and 10 bases from J, with 14 bases in between. The CDR3 has 12 amino acids.

This sequence joins TRBV4-1 and TRBJ1-1; 10 positions agree with TRBD1. Germline V gene lookup returns CDR1 MGHRA and CDR2 YSYEKL. The length of the CDR3 is 15 residues. V lost 3 bases and J lost 1; bases outside the gene matches: 2. CDR3 residues: CASSQTGGTNTEAFF. Here the CDR3 DNA reads TGCGCCAGCAGCCAGACAGGGGGCACGAACACTGAAGCTTTCTTT.

The chain uses TRBV30 and TRBJ2-5; 12 nucleotides align to TRBD1. V gave up 3 bases and J gave up 4 bases; unmatched junction bases: 9. The germline gives CDR1 GTSNPN, CDR2 SVGIG (reference sequence). CDR3 size: 16 residues. The CDR3 region is CAWSGGTGGNSETQYF. For the CDR3, the DNA is TGTGCCTGGAGCGGTGGGACAGGGGGCAACTCAGAGACCCAGTACTTC.

The chain recombines TRBV5-4 with TRBJ1-2; tentatively, D is TRBD1 (5 bases). The germline V and J ends were trimmed by 0 bases and 0 bases, with 12 bases remaining between them. Germline V gene sequence: CDR1 SGHNT, CDR2 YYREEE (reference sequence). CDR3 length: 16 residues. The CDR3 loop is CASSLDLSGANYGYTF. In DNA form, the CDR3 reads TGTGCCAGCAGCTTGGATTTATCGGGGGCTAACTATGGCTACACCTTC.

This clone has a single count. The J gene is TRBJ1-1, the V gene TRBV6-5; D may be TRBD1 (6 bases). CDR1 and CDR2 from the germline V gene are MNHEY and SVGAGI. The V and J ends lost 2 bases and 5 bases respectively, with 15 bases between them. This CDR3 is 15 amino acids long. For the CDR3, the DNA is TGTGCCAGCAGTTACGCCTCACAGGGAGGGACTGAAGCTTTCTTT. It codes for CASSYASQGGTEAFF.

J is TRBJ1-4 and V is TRBV15, with a possible D match to TRBD1 (5 bases). Germline CDR1 LNHNV, CDR2 YYDKDF (reference sequence). With 5 bases removed from V and 0 bases from J, the gap between germline ends came to 13 bases. The length of the CDR3 is 16 residues. CDR3 protein: CATSRTTRTTNEKLFF. CDR3 sequence (DNA): TGTGCCACCAGCCGGACAACCCGAACAACTAATGAAAAACTGTTTTTT.

The chain links TRBV19 to TRBJ2-6; 8 bases match TRBD1. The CDR3 has 16 amino acids. With V trimmed by 7 bases and J by 2 bases, 7 bases remained unmatched. Germline loops: CDR1 LNHDA, CDR2 SQIVND (reference sequence). CDR3 bases: TGTGCCAGTAAACCAGGGGGCGCAGCTGGGGCCAACGTCCTGACTTTC. Protein: CASKPGGAAGANVLTF.

This rearrangement joins TRBV19 to TRBJ2-5, with a possible D match to TRBD1 (5 bases). From germline, CDR1 is LNHDA and CDR2 SQIVND (reference sequence). The V end was cut by 5 bases, the J end by 5 bases, with 15 bases between. There are 14 residues in the CDR3. The CDR3 spells CASSPDNRGETQYF. Here the CDR3 DNA reads TGTGCCAGTAGTCCGGACAACCGTGGGGAGACCCAGTACTTC.

The chain links TRBV5-1 to TRBJ1-1; possible D gene TRBD1, 5 bases. The ends were cut back, 7 bases at V and 2 bases at J, with 21 bases in the middle. The CDR3 covers 16 residues. Germline V gene sequence: CDR1 SGHRS, CDR2 YFSETQ. In DNA, the CDR3 is TGCGCCAGCCGGGGGACCCGGCAGGGCCTAAACACTGAAGCTTTCTTT. Its translation is CASRGTRQGLNTEAFF.

The chain has TRBV27 and TRBJ1-5; D may be TRBD1 (5 bases). Germline CDR1 reads MNHEY; CDR2 reads SMNVEV (reference sequence). CDR3 length: 20 amino acids. The V gene lost 6 bases and the J gene lost 0 bases, with 27 bases spanning the gap. As DNA, the CDR3 is TGTGCCAGCAGCGAACACCTAGCGGGCGCAGGACATGTTAGCAATCAGCCCCAGCATTTT. Its translation: CASSEHLAGAGHVSNQPQHF.

CDR3 residues: CASSEVFSPYEQYF. CDR3 in DNA: TGTGCCAGCAGTGAAGTCTTCAGCCCCTACGAGCAGTACTTC. The chain has TRBV25-1 and TRBJ2-7; D is unresolved. This CDR3 has 14 amino acids. Deletions cut 2 bases from V and 2 bases from J, with 10 bases between. Germline V CDR1 and CDR2: MGHDK, SYGVNS.

The chain has TRBV6-6 and TRBJ2-3; perhaps TRBD2 as D (6 bases). The CDR3 consists of 15 residues. V was shortened by 10 bases and J by 0 bases, with 17 bases between the two germline ends. CDR1 is MNHNY and CDR2 is SVGAGI in the germline V gene (reference sequence). The CDR3 DNA sequence: TGTGCCACCCAACTAGCTCCCCCAAGCACAGATACGCAGTATTTT. This encodes CATQLAPPSTDTQYF.

This clone has more than one count but fewer than ten. J is TRBJ1-5 and V is TRBV15, with D possibly TRBD1 on 5 matching bases. The V end lost 5 bases, the J end lost 1 base, and 12 bases lay between the germline ends. This CDR3 has 15 amino acids. In germline, CDR1 is LNHNV, CDR2 YYDKDF (reference sequence). CDR3 protein: CATSPPGSSNQPQHF. The CDR3 DNA is TGTGCCACCAGCCCTCCAGGGAGCAGCAATCAGCCCCAGCATTTT.

V and J are TRBV7-3 and TRBJ2-1, with 9 bases that match TRBD2. Germline V gene sequence: CDR1 SGHTA, CDR2 FQGTGA. V gave up 5 bases and J gave up 3 bases; unmatched junction bases: 5. The CDR3 is 15 residues long. CDR3 coding DNA: TGTGCCAGCAGCATGAAGCGGGAGGACTACAATGAGCAGTTCTTC. This encodes CASSMKREDYNEQFF.

The chain is built from TRBV9 and TRBJ2-3; D is possibly TRBD2 (5 bases). CDR1 is SGDLS, CDR2 YYNGEE, per germline. This CDR3 spans 16 amino acids. Trimming took 5 bases from V and 4 from J, leaving 20 bases between them. The CDR3 DNA is TGTGCCAGCAGTCTCGGCGGGCATTCTTTGGCAGATACGCAGTATTTT. Its translation: CASSLGGHSLADTQYF.

The rearrangement uses TRBV5-1 and TRBJ1-5, with a tentative D call TRBD1 (5 bases). V lost 4 bases and J lost 0, with 32 bases in between. The CDR3 runs to 22 residues. Germline lookup yields CDR1 SGHRS and CDR2 YFSETQ. This CDR3 is CASSETRGVEPGRGNSNQPQHF. CDR3 DNA sequence: TGCGCCAGCAGCGAAACCCGGGGGGTGGAGCCGGGTAGGGGTAATAGCAATCAGCCCCAGCATTTT.

The chain joins TRBV19 to TRBJ1-2; weak D call: TRBD1 (6 bases). The germline V gene has CDR1 LNHDA and CDR2 SQIVND (reference sequence). Trimming stripped 3 bases from V and 6 bases from J, with 20 bases between. This CDR3 contains 16 residues. The CDR3 bases are TGTGCCAGTAGTATCCCACAGGGAAAGGGGAACCATGGCTACACCTTC. It is translated as CASSIPQGKGNHGYTF.

This clone appeared once. The chain uses TRBV10-1 and TRBJ2-1; 9 bases agree with TRBD2. The CDR3 runs to 14 residues. Germline CDR1 and CDR2: WNHNN and SYGVQD (reference sequence). J gave up 7 bases and V 7 bases, and 8 bases lay outside the gene matches. The CDR3 reads CASTRLAVMNEQFF. The DNA of the CDR3 is TGCGCCAGCACCAGACTAGCGGTAATGAATGAGCAGTTCTTC.